A selection of T cell receptor beta chains follows, all from one sample in a study of long-term antiretroviral therapy in people with HIV. This table comes from immunoSEQ multiplex PCR, and its TCRdb copy is limited to in-frame clones, with some not included. The table lists roughly 16,000 clones, 90% to 95% of them singletons, with about 4.6% in the top ten. The sample here was unsorted PBMCs, taken just under 6.5 years after starting antiretroviral therapy. The source of these receptors is a woman aged 50 to 60 with HIV. Both conserved end residues are part of each CDR3. Each record gives: CDR3 length, V gene, J gene, clone size, D gene, CDR3 DNA, CDR3 protein. The D gene is left open where the match is weak. For some rows the clone size is stated as once, few or many, or as a class when expanded; others skip it.

>14|TRBV18|TRBJ2-5|.|.
TGTGCCAGCTCACCCCGGGACTGGCAAGAGACCCAGTACTTC
CASSPRDWQETQYF
>14|TRBV2|TRBJ1-1|once|.
TGTGCCAGCAGTGATGGGGCTATGAACACTGAAGCTTTCTTT
CASSDGAMNTEAFF
>15|TRBV6-5|TRBJ2-7|.|TRBD2
TGTGCCAGCAGTTACGAATCTAGCGGGAGTGCCGAGCAGTACTTC
CASSYESSGSAEQYF
>15|TRBV19|TRBJ1-1|.|.
TGTGCCAGTAGTATTGGGGGCCAGCAGAACACTGAAGCTTTCTTT
CASSIGGQQNTEAFF
>14|TRBV6-6|TRBJ1-2|.|TRBD1
TGTGCCAGCAGCCCGACAGGGGGCGGTTCTGGCTACACCTTC
CASSPTGGGSGYTF
>17|TRBV19|TRBJ2-3|.|.
TGTGCCAGTAGTAACACACCGGGACACCAAGTCACAGATACGCAGTATTTT
CASSNTPGHQVTDTQYF
>15|TRBV28|TRBJ2-7|.|.
TGTGCCAGCTCCACCGGCCAGCTCTACTCCTACGAGCAGTACTTC
CASSTGQLYSYEQYF
>14|TRBV28|TRBJ1-4|.|.
TGTGCCAGCAGTTTCCGACAGTCTAATGAAAAACTGTTTTTT
CASSFRQSNEKLFF
>16|TRBV11-2|TRBJ2-7|.|.
TGTGCCAGCAGCTTAGATATTCCACAAGTTCCCTACGAGCAGTACTTC
CASSLDIPQVPYEQYF
>15|TRBV10-3|TRBJ1-2|.|TRBD1
TGTGCCATCAGTGAGCGGGGGACAGACCCCTATGGCTACACCTTC
CAISERGTDPYGYTF
>15|TRBV28|TRBJ2-6|.|.
TGTGCCAGCAGTTTAATCGCCTCTGGGGCCAACGTCCTGACTTTC
CASSLIASGANVLTF